Described below is a single T cell receptor beta chain sequence and its context. Seattle patients were enrolled while actively infected and followed longitudinally. This sample is part of a study of blood T cell repertoires in COVID-19. Across the study: Acute and convalescent COVID-19 samples came from the United States, Italy and Spain.

The germline V gene has CDR1 SGDLS and CDR2 YYNGEE. This CDR3 has 13 residues. Trimming removed 3 bases from V and 5 bases from J, with 11 bases in between. Source study methods: The authors estimated nucleated cell counts from reference gene primer amplification. Method: immunoSEQ multiplex PCR; TCRdb's copy keeps in-frame clones and lacks some. From that table come the V and J calls and clone size; the DNA was used to work out D and trimming. The repertoire holds 100,000 to 150,000 clones, around nine tenths seen once, with around 4.5% in the top ten. The rearrangement uses TRBV9 and TRBJ1-2, with unresolved D. The clonotype was recovered from a man in his 60s with COVID-19, enrolled during active disease. The sample taken for sequencing was peripheral blood. The CDR3 DNA follows: TGTGCCAGCAGCGGTTCCAGGTTTTATGGCTACACCTTC. Translation gives CASSGSRFYGYTF.